The clone carrying this T cell receptor beta chain was recorded only once. What it binds is unknown. V was pared by 1 base and J by 5 bases, with 4 bases of the junction left unmatched. This CDR3 region has 17 residues. Per germline, CDR1 MDHEN and CDR2 SYDVKM. Sequencing of TCR beta was performed on blood CD8+ and CD4+ T cells. Negative isolation yielded the CD8+ and CD4+ T cells, while FACS enriched the TEMRA cells. The source of the sample is a study of CD8 T cells in Susac syndrome. The study's findings and limits: The study admitted that it had a relatively small number of individuals in its TCR sequencing and HLA analysis.

Reverse transcription used about 0.45 to 1 ug RNA and random hexamers. It was immunoSEQ multiplex PCR that amplified TCR beta CDR3 across 54 Vbeta and 13 Jbeta. Each CDR3 protein gets one entry after TCRdb re-called the immunoSEQ multiplex PCR reads with MiXCR. The sample consists of approximately 100,000 distinct CDR3 sequences, around 95% of them appearing once. The TCR originated in a human donor in good health. The sequencing input was CD4+ T cells from PBMCs. The chain carries TRBV28 and TRBJ2-3, with TRBD2 matching over 15 bases. CDR3 coding DNA: TGTGCCAGCAGTTTATCGGGACTAGCGGGAGGAGGAGATACGCAGTATTTT. Its protein is CASSLSGLAGGGDTQYF.